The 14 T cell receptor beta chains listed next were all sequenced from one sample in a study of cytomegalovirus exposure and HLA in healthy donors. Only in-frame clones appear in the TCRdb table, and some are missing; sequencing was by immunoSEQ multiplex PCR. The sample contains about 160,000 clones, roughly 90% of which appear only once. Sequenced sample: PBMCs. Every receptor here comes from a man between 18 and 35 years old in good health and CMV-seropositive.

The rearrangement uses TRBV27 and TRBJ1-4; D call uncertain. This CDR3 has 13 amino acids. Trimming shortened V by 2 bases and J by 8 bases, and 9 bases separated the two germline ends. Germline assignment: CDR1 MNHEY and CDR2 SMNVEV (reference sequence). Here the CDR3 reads CASSLEGEEKLFF. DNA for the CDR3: TGTGCCAGCAGTTTAGAGGGCGAGGAAAAACTGTTTTTT.

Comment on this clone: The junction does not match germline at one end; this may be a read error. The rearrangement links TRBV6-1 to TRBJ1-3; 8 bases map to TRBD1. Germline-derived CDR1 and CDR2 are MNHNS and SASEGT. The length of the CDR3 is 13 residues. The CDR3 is CASRQGVGDTIYF. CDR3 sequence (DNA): TGTGCCAGCAGACAGGGGGTTGGAGACACCATATATTTT.

CDR3 sequence reads: CSGREGTGNEQFF. CDR3 in DNA: TGCAGTGGGCGGGAGGGAACTGGTAATGAGCAGTTCTTC. The rearrangement links TRBV29-1 to TRBJ2-1, with TRBD2 matching 9 bases. Germline lookup yields CDR1 SQVTM and CDR2 ANQGSEA. This CDR3 is built from 13 residues.

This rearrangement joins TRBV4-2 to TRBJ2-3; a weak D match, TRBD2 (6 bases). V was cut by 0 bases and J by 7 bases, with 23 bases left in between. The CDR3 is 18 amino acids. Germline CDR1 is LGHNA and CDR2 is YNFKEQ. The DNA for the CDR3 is TGTGCCAGCAGCCAAGATGGTGGGAGACTAGTGGGTAGTAATACGCAGTATTTT. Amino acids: CASSQDGGRLVGSNTQYF.

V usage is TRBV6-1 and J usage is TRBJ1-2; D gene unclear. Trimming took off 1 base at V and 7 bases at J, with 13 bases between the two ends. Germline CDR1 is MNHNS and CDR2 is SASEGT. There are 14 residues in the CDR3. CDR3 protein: CASSEEARSGGYTF. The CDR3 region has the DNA TGTGCCAGCAGTGAAGAGGCGCGGTCGGGTGGCTACACCTTC.

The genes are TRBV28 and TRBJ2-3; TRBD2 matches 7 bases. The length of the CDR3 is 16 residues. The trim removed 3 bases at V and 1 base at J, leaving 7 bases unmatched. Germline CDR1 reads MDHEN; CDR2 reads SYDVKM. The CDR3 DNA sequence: TGTGCCAGCAGTTTTGGCGGGCTAGCGGGCACAGATACGCAGTATTTT. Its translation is CASSFGGLAGTDTQYF.

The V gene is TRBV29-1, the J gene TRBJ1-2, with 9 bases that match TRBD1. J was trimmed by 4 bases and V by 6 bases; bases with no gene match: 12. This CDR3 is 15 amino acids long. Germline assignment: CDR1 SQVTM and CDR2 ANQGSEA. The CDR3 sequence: CSVPVTGGNVYGYTF. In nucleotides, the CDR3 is TGCAGCGTCCCTGTAACAGGGGGCAATGTCTATGGCTACACCTTC. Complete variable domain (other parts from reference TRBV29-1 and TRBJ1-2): SAVISQKPSRDICQRGTSLTIQCQVDSQVTMMFWYRQQPGQSLTLIATANQGSEATYESGFVIDKFPISRPNLTFSTLTVSNMSPEDSSIYLCSVPVTGGNVYGYTFGSGTRLTVV.

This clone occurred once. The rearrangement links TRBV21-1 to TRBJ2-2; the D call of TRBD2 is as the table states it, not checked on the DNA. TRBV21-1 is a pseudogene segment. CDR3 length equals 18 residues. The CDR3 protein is CASSKGGEAIANTGELFF. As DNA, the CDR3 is TGTGCCAGCAGCAAAGGAGGAGAAGCGATCGCGAACACCGGGGAGCTGTTTTTT.

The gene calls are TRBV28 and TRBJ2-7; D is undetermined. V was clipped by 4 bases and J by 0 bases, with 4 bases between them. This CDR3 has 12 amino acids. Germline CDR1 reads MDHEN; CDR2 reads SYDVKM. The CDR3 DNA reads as TGTGCCAGCAGTTCTCTCTCCTACGAGCAGTACTTC. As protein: CASSSLSYEQYF.

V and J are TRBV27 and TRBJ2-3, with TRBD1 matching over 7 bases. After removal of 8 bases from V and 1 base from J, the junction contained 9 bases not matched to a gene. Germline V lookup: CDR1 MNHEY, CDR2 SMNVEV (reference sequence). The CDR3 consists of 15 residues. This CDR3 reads CASALQGTGTDTQYF. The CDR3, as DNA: TGTGCCAGCGCACTACAGGGGACGGGCACAGATACGCAGTATTTT.

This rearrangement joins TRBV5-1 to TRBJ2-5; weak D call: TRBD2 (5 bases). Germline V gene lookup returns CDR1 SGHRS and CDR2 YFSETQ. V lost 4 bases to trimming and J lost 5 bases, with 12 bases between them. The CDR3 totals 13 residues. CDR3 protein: CASSQTSWETQYF. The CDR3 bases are TGCGCCAGCAGCCAAACTAGTTGGGAGACCCAGTACTTC.

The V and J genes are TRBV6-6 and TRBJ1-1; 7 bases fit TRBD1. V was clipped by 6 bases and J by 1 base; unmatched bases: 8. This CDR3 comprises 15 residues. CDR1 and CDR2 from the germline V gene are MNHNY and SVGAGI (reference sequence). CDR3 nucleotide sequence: TGTGCCAGCAGCGACACAGGGGCCAGGAACACTGAAGCTTTCTTT. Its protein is CASSDTGARNTEAFF.

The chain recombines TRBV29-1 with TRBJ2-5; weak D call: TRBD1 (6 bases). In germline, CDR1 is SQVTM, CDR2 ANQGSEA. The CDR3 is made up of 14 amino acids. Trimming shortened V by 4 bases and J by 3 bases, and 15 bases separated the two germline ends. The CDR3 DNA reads TGCAGCGTTGGCGCAGGGGATCCCGAAGAGACCCAGTACTTC. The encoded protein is CSVGAGDPEETQYF.

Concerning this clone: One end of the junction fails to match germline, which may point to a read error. Here the CDR3 DNA reads TGTGCCAGCACCTTGGGAGGGGGGGATAATGAGCAGTTCTTC. Amino acids: CASTLGGGDNEQFF. This sequence joins TRBV5-6 and TRBJ2-1; TRBD2 might be the D (7 bases). CDR1 and CDR2 (germline): SGHDT, YYEEEE. This CDR3 region has 14 residues.